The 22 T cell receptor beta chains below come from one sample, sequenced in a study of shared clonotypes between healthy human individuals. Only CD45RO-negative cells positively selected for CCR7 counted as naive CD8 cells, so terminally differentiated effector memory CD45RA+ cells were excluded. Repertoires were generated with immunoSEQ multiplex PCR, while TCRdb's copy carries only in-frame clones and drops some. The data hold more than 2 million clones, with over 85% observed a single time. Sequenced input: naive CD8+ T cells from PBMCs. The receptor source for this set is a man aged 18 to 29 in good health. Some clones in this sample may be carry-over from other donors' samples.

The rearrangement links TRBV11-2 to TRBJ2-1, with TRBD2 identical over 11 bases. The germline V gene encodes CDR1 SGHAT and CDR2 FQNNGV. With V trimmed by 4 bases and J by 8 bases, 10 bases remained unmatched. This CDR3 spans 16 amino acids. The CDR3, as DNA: TGTGCCAGCAGCTACACTAGCGGGGGCTGGGCGGATGAGCAGTTCTTC. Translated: CASSYTSGGWADEQFF.

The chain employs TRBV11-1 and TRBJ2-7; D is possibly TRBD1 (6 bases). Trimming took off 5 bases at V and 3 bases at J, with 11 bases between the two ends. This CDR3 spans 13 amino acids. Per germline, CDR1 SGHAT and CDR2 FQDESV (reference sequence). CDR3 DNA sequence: TGTGCCAGCAGCCCCCTGACAGGCTACGAGCAGTACTTC. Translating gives CASSPLTGYEQYF.

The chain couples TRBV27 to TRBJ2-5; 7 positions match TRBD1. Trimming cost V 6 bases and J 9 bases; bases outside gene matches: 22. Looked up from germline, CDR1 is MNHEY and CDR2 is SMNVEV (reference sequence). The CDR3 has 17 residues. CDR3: CASRPGTEGAPQMAQYF. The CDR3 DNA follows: TGTGCCAGCAGACCCGGGACCGAGGGGGCCCCACAGATGGCCCAGTACTTC.

This chain's CDR3 is CASSQDLQTQYF. The DNA for the CDR3 is TGCGCCAGCAGCCAAGATCTCCAGACCCAGTACTTC. The chain employs TRBV4-1 and TRBJ2-5; D unclear. Between the trimmed V and J ends, which lost 0 bases and 6 bases, there was a span of 5 bases. Germline CDR1 MGHRA, CDR2 YSYEKL. The CDR3 contains 12 residues.

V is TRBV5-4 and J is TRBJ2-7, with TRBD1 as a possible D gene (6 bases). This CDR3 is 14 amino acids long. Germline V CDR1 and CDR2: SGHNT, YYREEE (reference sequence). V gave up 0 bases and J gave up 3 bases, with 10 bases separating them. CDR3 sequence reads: CASSLGGPFYEQYF. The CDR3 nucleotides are TGTGCCAGCAGCTTGGGGGGGCCCTTCTACGAGCAGTACTTC.

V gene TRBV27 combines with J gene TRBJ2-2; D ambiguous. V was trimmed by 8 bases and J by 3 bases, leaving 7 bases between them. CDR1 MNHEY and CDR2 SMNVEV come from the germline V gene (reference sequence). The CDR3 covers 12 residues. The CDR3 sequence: CASRPYTGELFF. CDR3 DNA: TGTGCCAGCCGTCCTTACACCGGGGAGCTGTTTTTT.

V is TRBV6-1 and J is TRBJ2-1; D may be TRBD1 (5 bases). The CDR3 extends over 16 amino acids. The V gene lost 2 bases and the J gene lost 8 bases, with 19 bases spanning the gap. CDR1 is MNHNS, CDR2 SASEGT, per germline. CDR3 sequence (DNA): TGTGCCAGCAGTGAATCCCCTAGGGGATCGGCAGATGAGCAGTTCTTC. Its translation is CASSESPRGSADEQFF.

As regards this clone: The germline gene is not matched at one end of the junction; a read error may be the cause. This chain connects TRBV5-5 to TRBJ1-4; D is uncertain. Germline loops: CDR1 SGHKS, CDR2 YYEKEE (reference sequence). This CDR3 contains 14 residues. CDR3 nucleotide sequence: TGTGCCAGCAGGTTGGCCCAAACTAATGAAAAACTGTTTTTT. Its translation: CASRLAQTNEKLFF.

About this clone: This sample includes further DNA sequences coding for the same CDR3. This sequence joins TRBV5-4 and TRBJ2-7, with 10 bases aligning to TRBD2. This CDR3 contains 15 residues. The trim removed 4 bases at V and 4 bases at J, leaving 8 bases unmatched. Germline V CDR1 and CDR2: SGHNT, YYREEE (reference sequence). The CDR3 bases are TGTGCCAGCAGCACCAGCGGGAGGGCGTCTTACGAGCAGTACTTC. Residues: CASSTSGRASYEQYF. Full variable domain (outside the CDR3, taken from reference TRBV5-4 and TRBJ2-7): ETGVTQSPTHLIKTRGQQVTLRCSSQSGHNTVSWYQQALGQGPQFIFQYYREEENGRGNFPPRFSGLQFPNYSSELNVNALELDDSALYLCASSTSGRASYEQYFGPGTRLTVT.

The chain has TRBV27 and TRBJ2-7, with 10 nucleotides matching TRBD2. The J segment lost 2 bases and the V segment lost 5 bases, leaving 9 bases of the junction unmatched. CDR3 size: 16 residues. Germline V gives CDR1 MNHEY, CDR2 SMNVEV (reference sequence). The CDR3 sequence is CASSEQDGLAAYEQYF. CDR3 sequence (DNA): TGTGCCAGCAGTGAACAGGATGGACTAGCGGCCTACGAGCAGTACTTC.

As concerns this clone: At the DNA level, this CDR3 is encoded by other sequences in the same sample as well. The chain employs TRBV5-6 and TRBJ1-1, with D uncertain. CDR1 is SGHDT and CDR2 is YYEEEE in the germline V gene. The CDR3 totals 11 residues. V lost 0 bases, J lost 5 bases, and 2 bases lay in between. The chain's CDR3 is CASSLGTEAFF. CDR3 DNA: TGTGCCAGCAGCTTGGGTACTGAAGCTTTCTTT.

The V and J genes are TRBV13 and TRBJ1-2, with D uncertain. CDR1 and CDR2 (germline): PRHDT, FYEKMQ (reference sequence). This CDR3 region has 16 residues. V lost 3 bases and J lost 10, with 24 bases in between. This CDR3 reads CASSFGPPRSGSDYTF. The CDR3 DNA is TGTGCCAGCAGCTTCGGGCCTCCCAGGTCCGGGTCTGACTACACCTTC.

The CDR3 DNA follows: TGTGCCAGCAGCCGAAGGTCTAGCGGGAGGGCGGATGAGCAGTTCTTC. It specifies CASSRRSSGRADEQFF. V gene TRBV4-2 combines with J gene TRBJ2-1, with 12 bases matching TRBD2. Losses at the gene ends were 4 bases for V and 8 bases for J; bases not matched to a gene: 9. Per the germline V gene, CDR1 is LGHNA and CDR2 is YNFKEQ. The CDR3 spans 16 residues.

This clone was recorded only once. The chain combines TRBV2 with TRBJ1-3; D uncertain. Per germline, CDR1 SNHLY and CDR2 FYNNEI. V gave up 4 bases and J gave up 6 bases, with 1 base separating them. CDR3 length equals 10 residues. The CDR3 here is CASSANTIYF. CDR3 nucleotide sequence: TGTGCCAGCAGTGCAAACACCATATATTTT.

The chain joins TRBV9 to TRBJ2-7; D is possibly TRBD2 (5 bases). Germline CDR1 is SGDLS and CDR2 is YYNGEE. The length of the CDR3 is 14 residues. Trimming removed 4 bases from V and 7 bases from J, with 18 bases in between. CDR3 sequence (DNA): TGTGCCAGCAGCTCACTACCGGACTCCCAGGAGCAGTACTTC. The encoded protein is CASSSLPDSQEQYF. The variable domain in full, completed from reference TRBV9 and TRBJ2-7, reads DSGVTQTPKHLITATGQRVTLRCSPRSGDLSVYWYQQSLDQGLQFLIQYYNGEERAKGNILERFSAQQFPDLHSELNLSSLELGDSALYFCASSSLPDSQEQYFGPGTRLTVT.

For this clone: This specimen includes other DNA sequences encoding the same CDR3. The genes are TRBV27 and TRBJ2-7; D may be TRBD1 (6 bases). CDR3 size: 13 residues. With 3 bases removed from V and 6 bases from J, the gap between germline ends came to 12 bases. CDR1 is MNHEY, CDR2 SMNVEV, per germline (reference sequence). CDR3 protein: CASSLSTGSEQYF. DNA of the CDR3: TGTGCCAGCAGTTTGTCTACAGGGAGCGAGCAGTACTTC.

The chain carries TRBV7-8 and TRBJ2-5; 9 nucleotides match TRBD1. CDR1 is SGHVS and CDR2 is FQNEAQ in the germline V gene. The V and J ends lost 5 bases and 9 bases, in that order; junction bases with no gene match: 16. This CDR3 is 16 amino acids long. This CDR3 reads CASSPSGSRTGDPQYF. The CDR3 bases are TGTGCCAGCAGCCCCTCCGGGTCCCGGACAGGGGATCCCCAGTACTTC. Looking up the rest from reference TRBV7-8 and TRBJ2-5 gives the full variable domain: GAGVSQSPRYKVAKRGQDVALRCDPISGHVSLFWYQQALGQGPEFLTYFQNEAQLDKSGLPSDRFFAERPEGSVSTLKIQRTQQEDSAVYLCASSPSGSRTGDPQYFGPGTRLLVL.

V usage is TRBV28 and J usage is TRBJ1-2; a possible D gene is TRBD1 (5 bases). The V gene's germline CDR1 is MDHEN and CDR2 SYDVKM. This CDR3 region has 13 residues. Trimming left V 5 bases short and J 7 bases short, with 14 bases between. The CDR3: CASSRWGGVGYTF. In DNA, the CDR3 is TGTGCCAGCAGTCGGTGGGGGGGAGTTGGCTACACCTTC.

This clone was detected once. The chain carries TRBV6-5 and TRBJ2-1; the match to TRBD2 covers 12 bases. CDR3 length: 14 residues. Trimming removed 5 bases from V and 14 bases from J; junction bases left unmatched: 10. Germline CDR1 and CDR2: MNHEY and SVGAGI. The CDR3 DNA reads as TGTGCCAGCAGTCCCGCGACTAGCGGGAGCTGGAAGTTCTTC. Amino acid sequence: CASSPATSGSWKFF.

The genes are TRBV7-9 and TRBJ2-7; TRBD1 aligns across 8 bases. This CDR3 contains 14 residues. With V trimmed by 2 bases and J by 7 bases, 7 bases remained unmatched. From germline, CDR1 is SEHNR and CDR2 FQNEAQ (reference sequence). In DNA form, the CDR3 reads TGTGCCAGCAGCTTAATGACAGGGGCAGGAGAGCAGTACTTC. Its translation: CASSLMTGAGEQYF.

The CDR3 reads CASSTGGTSPHEQFF. CDR3 in DNA: TGTGCCAGCAGCACCGGGGGGACTAGCCCCCATGAGCAGTTCTTC. This chain joins TRBV9 and TRBJ2-1, with TRBD2 matching 9 bases. With 4 bases clipped from V and 8 bases from J, the junction kept 10 bases outside the gene matches. Germline V gene lookup returns CDR1 SGDLS and CDR2 YYNGEE. The CDR3 length is 15 residues. The entire variable domain, with the rest obtained from reference TRBV9 and TRBJ2-1, is as follows: DSGVTQTPKHLITATGQRVTLRCSPRSGDLSVYWYQQSLDQGLQFLIQYYNGEERAKGNILERFSAQQFPDLHSELNLSSLELGDSALYFCASSTGGTSPHEQFFGPGTRLTVL.

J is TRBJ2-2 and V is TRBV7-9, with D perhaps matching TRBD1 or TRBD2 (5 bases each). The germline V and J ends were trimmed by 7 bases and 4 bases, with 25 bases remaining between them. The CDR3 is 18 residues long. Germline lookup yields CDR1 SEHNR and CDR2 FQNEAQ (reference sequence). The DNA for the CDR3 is TGTGCCAGCACCTATTCCACCGGGGACGGAGTCCTCACCGGGGAGCTGTTTTTT. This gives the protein CASTYSTGDGVLTGELFF.